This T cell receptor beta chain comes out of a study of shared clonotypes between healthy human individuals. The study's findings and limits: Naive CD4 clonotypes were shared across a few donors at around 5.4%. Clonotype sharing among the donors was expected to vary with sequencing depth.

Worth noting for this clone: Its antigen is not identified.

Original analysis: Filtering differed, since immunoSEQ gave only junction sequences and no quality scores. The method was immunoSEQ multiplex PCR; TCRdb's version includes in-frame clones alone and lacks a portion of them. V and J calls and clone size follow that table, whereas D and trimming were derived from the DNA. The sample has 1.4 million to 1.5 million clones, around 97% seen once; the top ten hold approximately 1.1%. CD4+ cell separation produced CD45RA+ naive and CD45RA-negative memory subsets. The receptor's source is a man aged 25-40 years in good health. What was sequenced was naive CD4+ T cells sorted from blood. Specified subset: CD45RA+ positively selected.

The CDR3 sequence is CASSQDLTSGSWSTDTQYF. CDR3 sequence (DNA): TGCGCCAGCAGCCAAGATTTAACTAGCGGGAGTTGGAGCACAGATACGCAGTATTTT. The chain uses TRBV4-3 and TRBJ2-3, with 11 positions matching TRBD2. Looked up from germline, CDR1 is LGHNA and CDR2 is YSLEER. After removal of 0 bases from V and 0 bases from J, the junction contained 8 bases not matched to a gene. This CDR3 spans 19 amino acids.